This T cell receptor (beta chain) was obtained from a study of shared clonotypes between healthy human individuals. Produced via immunoSEQ multiplex PCR; TCRdb's table is partial and in-frame only. Among roughly 1,600,000 clones listed, approximately 98.5% were seen once. General observations from the study: Naive CD4 clonotype sharing across a handful of donors was 4% to 5%.

In the case of this clone: The antigen remains undetermined.

The length of the CDR3 is 14 residues. The V gene lost 4 bases and the J gene lost 6 bases, with 14 bases spanning the gap. Germline loops: CDR1 SGHRS, CDR2 YFSETQ. This sequence originates from a man aged 25 to 45 in good health. Sequenced: naive CD4+ T cells sorted from blood. Subset given: CD45RA+ positively selected. The rearrangement uses TRBV5-1 and TRBJ1-5; D is unclear. The CDR3 is CASSPDTAVQPQHF. The CDR3 nucleotides are TGCGCCAGCAGCCCTGACACGGCGGTTCAGCCCCAGCATTTT.